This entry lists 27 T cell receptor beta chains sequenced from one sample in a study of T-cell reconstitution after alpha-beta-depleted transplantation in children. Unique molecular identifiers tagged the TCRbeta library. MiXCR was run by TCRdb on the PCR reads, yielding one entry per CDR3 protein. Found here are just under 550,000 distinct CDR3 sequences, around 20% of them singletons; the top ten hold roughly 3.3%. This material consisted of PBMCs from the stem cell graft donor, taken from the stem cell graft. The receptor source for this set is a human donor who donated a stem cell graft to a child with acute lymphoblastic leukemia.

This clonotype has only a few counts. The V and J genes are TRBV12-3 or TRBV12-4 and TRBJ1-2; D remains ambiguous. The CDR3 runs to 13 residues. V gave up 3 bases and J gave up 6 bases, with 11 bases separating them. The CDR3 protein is CASSLLWSHGYTF. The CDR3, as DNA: TGTGCCAGCAGTTTGTTGTGGAGTCATGGCTACACCTTC.

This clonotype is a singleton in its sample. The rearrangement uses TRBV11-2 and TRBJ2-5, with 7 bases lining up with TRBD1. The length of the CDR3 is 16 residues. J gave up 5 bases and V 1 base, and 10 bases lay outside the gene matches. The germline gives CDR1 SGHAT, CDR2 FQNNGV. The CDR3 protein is CASSLAGTDAKETQYF. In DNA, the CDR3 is TGTGCCAGCAGCTTAGCCGGGACAGATGCAAAGGAGACCCAGTACTTC.

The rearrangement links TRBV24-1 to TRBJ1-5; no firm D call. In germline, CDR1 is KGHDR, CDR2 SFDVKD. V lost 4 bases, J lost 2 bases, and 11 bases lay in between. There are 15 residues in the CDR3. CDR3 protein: CATSESGYGNQPQHF. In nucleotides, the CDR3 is TGTGCCACCAGTGAGTCTGGGTACGGCAATCAGCCCCAGCATTTT.

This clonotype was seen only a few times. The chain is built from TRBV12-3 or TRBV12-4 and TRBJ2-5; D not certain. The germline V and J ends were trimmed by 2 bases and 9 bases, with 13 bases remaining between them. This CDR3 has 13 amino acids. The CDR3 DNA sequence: TGTGCCAGCAGTTTAATCCAGGTGCAGGCCCAGTACTTC. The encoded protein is CASSLIQVQAQYF.

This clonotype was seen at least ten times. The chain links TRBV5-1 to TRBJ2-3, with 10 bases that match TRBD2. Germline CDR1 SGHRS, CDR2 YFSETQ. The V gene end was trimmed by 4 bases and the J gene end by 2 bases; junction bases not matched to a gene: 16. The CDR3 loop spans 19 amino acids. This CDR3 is CASSLQSIAGGGATDTQYF. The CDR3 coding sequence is TGCGCCAGCAGCCTCCAATCCATAGCGGGGGGAGGCGCCACAGATACGCAGTATTTT.

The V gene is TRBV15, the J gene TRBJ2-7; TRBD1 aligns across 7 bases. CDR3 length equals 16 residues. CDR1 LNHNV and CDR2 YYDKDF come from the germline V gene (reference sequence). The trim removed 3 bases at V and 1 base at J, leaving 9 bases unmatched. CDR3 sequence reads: CATSSPPGTESYEQYF. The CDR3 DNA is TGTGCCACCAGCAGCCCCCCCGGGACAGAGTCCTACGAGCAGTACTTC.

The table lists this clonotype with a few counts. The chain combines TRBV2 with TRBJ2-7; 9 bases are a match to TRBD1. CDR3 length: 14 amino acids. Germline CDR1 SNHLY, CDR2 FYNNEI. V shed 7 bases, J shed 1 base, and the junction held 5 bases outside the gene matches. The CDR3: CASTSGTGSYEQYF. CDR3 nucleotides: TGTGCCAGCACTTCCGGGACAGGGTCCTACGAGCAGTACTTC.

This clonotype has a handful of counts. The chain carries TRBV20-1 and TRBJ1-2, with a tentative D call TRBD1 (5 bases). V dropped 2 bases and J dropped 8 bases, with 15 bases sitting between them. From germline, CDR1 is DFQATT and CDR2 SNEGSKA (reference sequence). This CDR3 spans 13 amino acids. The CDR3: CSARNPWDRGYTF. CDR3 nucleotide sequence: TGCAGTGCTAGAAATCCATGGGACCGGGGCTACACCTTC.

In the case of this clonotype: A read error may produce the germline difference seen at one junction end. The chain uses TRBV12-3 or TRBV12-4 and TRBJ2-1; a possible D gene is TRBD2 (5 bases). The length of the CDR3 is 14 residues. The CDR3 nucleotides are TGTGCCAGCAGTTTAAGTTATCGGGGAGATGACCAGTTCTTC. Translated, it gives CASSLSYRGDDQFF.

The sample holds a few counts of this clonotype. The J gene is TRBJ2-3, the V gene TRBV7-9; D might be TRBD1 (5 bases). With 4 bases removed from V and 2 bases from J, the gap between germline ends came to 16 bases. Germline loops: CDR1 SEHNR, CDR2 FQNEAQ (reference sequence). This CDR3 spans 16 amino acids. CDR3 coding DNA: TGTGCCAGCAGCTCCAGACAGATAGAAGCCACAGATACGCAGTATTTT. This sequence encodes CASSSRQIEATDTQYF.

The CDR3 nucleotides read TGCGCCAGCAGCCAAGTAGCTAGCGGAACCTACGAGCAGTACTTC. Its protein is CASSQVASGTYEQYF. This chain connects TRBV4-1 to TRBJ2-7; TRBD2 agrees at 7 bases. Germline CDR1 MGHRA, CDR2 YSYEKL. Losses at the gene ends were 1 base for V and 2 bases for J; bases not matched to a gene: 5. The CDR3 has 15 amino acids.

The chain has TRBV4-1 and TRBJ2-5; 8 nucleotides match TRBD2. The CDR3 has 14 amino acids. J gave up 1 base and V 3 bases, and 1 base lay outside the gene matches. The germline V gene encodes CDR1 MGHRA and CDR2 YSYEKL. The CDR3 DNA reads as TGCGCCAGCAGCCACACTAGCGGCCAAGAGACCCAGTACTTC. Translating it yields CASSHTSGQETQYF.

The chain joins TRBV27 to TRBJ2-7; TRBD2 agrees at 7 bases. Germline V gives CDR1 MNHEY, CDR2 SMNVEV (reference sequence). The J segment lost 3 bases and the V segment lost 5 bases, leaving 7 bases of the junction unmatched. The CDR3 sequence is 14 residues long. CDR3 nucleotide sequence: TGTGCCAGCAGTCTCCTCGGGGAGGGCTACGAGCAGTACTTC. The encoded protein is CASSLLGEGYEQYF.

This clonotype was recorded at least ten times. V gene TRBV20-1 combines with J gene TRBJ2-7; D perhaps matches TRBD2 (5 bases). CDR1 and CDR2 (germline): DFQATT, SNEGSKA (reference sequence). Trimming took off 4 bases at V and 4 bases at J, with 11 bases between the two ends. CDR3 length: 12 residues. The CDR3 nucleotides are TGCAGTGCTAACCCGGGATCTTACGAGCAGTACTTC. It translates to CSANPGSYEQYF.

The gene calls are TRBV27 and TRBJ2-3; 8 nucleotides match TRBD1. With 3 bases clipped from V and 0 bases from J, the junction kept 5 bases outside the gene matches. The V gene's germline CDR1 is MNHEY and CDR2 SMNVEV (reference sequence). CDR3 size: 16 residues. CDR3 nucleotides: TGTGCCAGCAGTTTTTTGGGACAGGCTAGCACAGATACGCAGTATTTT. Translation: CASSFLGQASTDTQYF.

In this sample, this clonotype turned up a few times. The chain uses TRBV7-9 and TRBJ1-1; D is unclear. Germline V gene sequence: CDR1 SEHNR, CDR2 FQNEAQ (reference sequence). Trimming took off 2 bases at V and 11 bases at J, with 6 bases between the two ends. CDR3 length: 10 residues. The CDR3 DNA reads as TGTGCCAGCAGCTTAATTTTCGCTTTCTTT. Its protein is CASSLIFAFF.

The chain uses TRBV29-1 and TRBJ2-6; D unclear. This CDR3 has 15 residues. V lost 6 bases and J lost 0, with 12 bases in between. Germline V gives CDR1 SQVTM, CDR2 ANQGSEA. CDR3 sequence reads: CSVLDVGSGANVLTF. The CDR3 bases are TGCAGCGTATTGGACGTCGGCTCTGGGGCCAACGTCCTGACTTTC. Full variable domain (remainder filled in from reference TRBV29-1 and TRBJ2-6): SAVISQKPSRDICQRGTSLTIQCQVDSQVTMMFWYRQQPGQSLTLIATANQGSEATYESGFVIDKFPISRPNLTFSTLTVSNMSPEDSSIYLCSVLDVGSGANVLTFGAGSRLTVL.

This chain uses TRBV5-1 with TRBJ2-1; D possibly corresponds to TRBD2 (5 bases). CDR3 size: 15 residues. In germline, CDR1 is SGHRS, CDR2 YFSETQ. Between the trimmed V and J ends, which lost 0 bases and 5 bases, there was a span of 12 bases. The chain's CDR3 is CASSLGWTVDNEQFF. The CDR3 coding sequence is TGCGCCAGCAGCTTGGGATGGACTGTGGACAATGAGCAGTTCTTC.

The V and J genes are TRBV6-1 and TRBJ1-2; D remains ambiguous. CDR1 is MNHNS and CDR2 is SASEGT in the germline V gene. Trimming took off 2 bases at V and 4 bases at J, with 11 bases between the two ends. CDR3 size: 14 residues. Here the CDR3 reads CASSEKAGVYGYTF. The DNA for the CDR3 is TGTGCCAGCAGTGAAAAAGCTGGGGTCTATGGCTACACCTTC.

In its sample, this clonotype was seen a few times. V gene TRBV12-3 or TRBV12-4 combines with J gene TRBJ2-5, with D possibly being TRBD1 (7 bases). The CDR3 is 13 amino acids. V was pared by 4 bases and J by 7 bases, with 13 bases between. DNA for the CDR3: TGTGCCAGCAGTTCGGACAGGAGGGGGACCCAGTACTTC. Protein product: CASSSDRRGTQYF.

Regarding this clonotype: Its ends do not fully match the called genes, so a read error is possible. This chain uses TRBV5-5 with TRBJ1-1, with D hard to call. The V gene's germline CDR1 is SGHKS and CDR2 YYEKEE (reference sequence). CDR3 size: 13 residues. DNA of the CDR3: TGTGCCAGCAGCTTGTGGATGAACGCTGAAGCTTTCTTT. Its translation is CASSLWMNAEAFF. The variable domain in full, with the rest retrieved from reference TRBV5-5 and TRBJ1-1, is DAGVTQSPTHLIKTRGQQVTLRCSPISGHKSVSWYQQVLGQGPQFIFQYYEKEERGRGNFPDRFSARQFPNYSSELNVNALLLGDSALYLCASSLWMNAEAFFGQGTRLTVV.

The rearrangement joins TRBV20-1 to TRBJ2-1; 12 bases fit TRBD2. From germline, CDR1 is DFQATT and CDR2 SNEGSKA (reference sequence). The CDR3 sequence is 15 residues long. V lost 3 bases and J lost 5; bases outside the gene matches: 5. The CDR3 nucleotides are TGCAGTGCTAGGCTAGCGGGAGGGCCCCACAATGAGCAGTTCTTC. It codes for CSARLAGGPHNEQFF.

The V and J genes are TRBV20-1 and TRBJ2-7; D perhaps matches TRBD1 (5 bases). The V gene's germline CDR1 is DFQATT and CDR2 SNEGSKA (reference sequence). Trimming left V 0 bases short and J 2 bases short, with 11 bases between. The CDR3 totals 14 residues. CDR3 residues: CSARDLRAAYEQYF. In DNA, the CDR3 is TGCAGTGCTAGAGATCTCAGGGCAGCCTACGAGCAGTACTTC.

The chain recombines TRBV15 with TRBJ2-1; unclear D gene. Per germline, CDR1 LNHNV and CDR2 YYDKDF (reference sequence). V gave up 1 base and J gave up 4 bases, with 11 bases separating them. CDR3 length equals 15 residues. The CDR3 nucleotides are TGTGCCACCAGCAGAGGTTCCGACGGATACAATGAGCAGTTCTTC. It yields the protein CATSRGSDGYNEQFF.

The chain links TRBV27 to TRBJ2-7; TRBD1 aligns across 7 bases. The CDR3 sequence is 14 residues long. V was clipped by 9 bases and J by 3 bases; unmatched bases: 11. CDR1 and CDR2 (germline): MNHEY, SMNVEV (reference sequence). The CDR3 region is CASRGPAGGYEQYF. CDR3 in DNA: TGTGCCAGTAGGGGCCCGGCAGGGGGCTACGAGCAGTACTTC.

This CDR3 is CATSDLSYTEAFF. The CDR3 DNA is TGTGCCACCAGTGATTTGAGTTACACTGAAGCTTTCTTT. The gene calls are TRBV24-1 and TRBJ1-1; D gene ambiguous. Looked up from germline, CDR1 is KGHDR and CDR2 is SFDVKD. This CDR3 is built from 13 residues. V shed 0 bases and J shed 3 bases, with 4 bases lying between them.

This CDR3 reads CAWSGGRGNEKLFF. CDR3 coding DNA: TGTGCCTGGAGCGGTGGCAGGGGGAATGAAAAACTGTTTTTT. The genes are TRBV30 and TRBJ1-4; 7 nucleotides align to TRBD1. V was clipped by 3 bases and J by 5 bases; unmatched bases: 6. Germline CDR1 is GTSNPN and CDR2 is SVGIG (reference sequence). The CDR3 is made up of 14 amino acids.